One and the same sample provided the 27 T cell receptor beta chains below, sequenced in a study of Ad26.COV2.S vaccination and SARS-CoV-2 variants. Regarding treatment: roughly 19 received Ad26.COV2.S at low or high dose, single or two shots; roughly five received placebo; per-sample allocation not given. The samples date from day 63 after the first vaccine or placebo injection. Here immunoSEQ multiplex PCR was the method, and the copy in TCRdb shows in-frame clones only, minus some. Here the sample spans 250,000 or so clones, roughly 85% being singletons. Sequencing used peripheral blood, obtained in a trial of Ad26.COV2.S vaccine versus placebo. These receptors originate from a person aged 18-60 years who received the Ad26.COV2.S COVID-19 vaccine or a placebo.

This clone was seen only once. V gene TRBV25-1 combines with J gene TRBJ2-3; TRBD2 agrees at 10 bases. From germline, CDR1 is MGHDK and CDR2 SYGVNS. J was trimmed by 4 bases and V by 1 base; bases with no gene match: 5. This CDR3 region has 16 residues. This CDR3 reads CASSESSGRAADTQYF. The CDR3 DNA reads TGTGCCAGCAGTGAATCGAGCGGGAGGGCCGCAGATACGCAGTATTTT.

This chain links TRBV19 with TRBJ2-3; maybe TRBD2 (6 bases). Germline V CDR1 and CDR2: LNHDA, SQIVND (reference sequence). The ends were cut back, 0 bases at V and 9 bases at J, with 10 bases in the middle. This CDR3 has 13 residues. The CDR3 protein is CASSIEPGATQYF. The CDR3 DNA is TGTGCCAGTAGTATAGAACCGGGAGCGACGCAGTATTTT.

The chain combines TRBV4-2 with TRBJ2-1; TRBD2 is a possible D gene (5 bases). Trimming removed 0 bases at V and 1 base at J, with 7 bases between. From germline, CDR1 is LGHNA and CDR2 YNFKEQ. The CDR3 extends over 15 amino acids. CDR3 bases: TGTGCCAGCAGCCAAGAGAGGGTTTCCTACAATGAGCAGTTCTTC. Protein product: CASSQERVSYNEQFF.

J is TRBJ1-1 and V is TRBV27, with D uncertain. CDR1 and CDR2 from the germline V gene are MNHEY and SMNVEV (reference sequence). The CDR3 contains 13 residues. V was pared by 3 bases and J by 1 base, with 6 bases between. This CDR3 reads CASSFRTNTEAFF. The CDR3 DNA sequence: TGTGCCAGCAGTTTCCGGACGAACACTGAAGCTTTCTTT.

This clone was found once. V usage is TRBV3-1 (or the pseudogene TRBV3-2) and J usage is TRBJ1-1; the D gene is possibly TRBD1 (5 bases). The CDR3 runs to 15 residues. V gave up 5 bases and J gave up 0 bases, with 13 bases separating them. The germline CDR1 and CDR2 sequences are LGHDT and YNNKEL (reference sequence). DNA for the CDR3: TGTGCCAGCAGCGGAGCCCGAGGGGTGAACACTGAAGCTTTCTTT. Amino acids: CASSGARGVNTEAFF.

The chain joins TRBV7-9 to TRBJ2-2; D gene unclear. Trimming pared 5 bases from V and 5 bases from J, leaving 12 bases between. Germline lookup yields CDR1 SEHNR and CDR2 FQNEAQ (reference sequence). The CDR3 is made up of 14 amino acids. CDR3 nucleotide sequence: TGTGCCAGCAGCCTCTTGACTGATACCGGGGAGCTGTTTTTT. Translating it yields CASSLLTDTGELFF.

The chain links TRBV4-1 to TRBJ1-1; 7 bases are a match to TRBD1. Germline CDR1 MGHRA, CDR2 YSYEKL. Unmatched junction bases numbered 8, after V lost 0 bases and J lost 1 base. The CDR3 runs to 17 residues. The CDR3 spells CASSQDKAGGKNTEAFF. Written as DNA, the CDR3 is TGCGCCAGCAGCCAAGATAAAGCAGGGGGTAAGAACACTGAAGCTTTCTTT.

The chain joins TRBV6-2 or TRBV6-3 to TRBJ2-1, with a weak D call TRBD2 (5 bases). V was clipped by 2 bases and J by 7 bases, with 24 bases between them. Per the germline V gene, CDR1 is MNHEY and CDR2 is SVGEGT. The CDR3 extends over 18 amino acids. The CDR3 spells CASSYNYGIGEGKNEQFF. CDR3 nucleotides: TGTGCCAGCAGTTACAATTACGGTATCGGAGAGGGTAAAAATGAGCAGTTCTTC.

The chain joins TRBV7-9 to TRBJ1-2, with a tentative D call TRBD1 (6 bases). The CDR3 consists of 13 residues. V lost 1 base and J 8 bases, leaving 11 bases between the germline ends. Germline values: CDR1 SEHNR, CDR2 FQNEAQ (reference sequence). This CDR3 is CASSLGAGEGYTF. The CDR3 DNA reads as TGTGCCAGCAGCTTAGGGGCAGGGGAAGGCTACACCTTC.

The rearrangement uses TRBV4-1 and TRBJ1-4, with D possibly matching TRBD1 (6 bases). The CDR3 loop spans 15 amino acids. The V and J ends lost 4 bases and 10 bases respectively, with 19 bases between them. CDR1 and CDR2 from the germline V gene are MGHRA and YSYEKL. The CDR3 protein is CASSPPEQGLGKLFF. The DNA for the CDR3 is TGCGCCAGCAGCCCCCCGGAACAGGGATTAGGAAAACTGTTTTTT.

This clone has just one count. CDR3 region: CASSPRTGELRYGYTF. CDR3 DNA sequence: TGTGCCAGCAGTCCGAGGACAGGGGAACTTCGCTATGGCTACACCTTC. The chain carries TRBV6-2 or TRBV6-3 and TRBJ1-2; TRBD1 agrees at 9 bases. V shed 5 bases and J 4 bases; nucleotides not matched to a gene: 11. CDR1 is MNHEY and CDR2 is SVGEGT in the germline V gene. The CDR3 sequence is 16 residues long.

CDR3 bases: TGCGCCAGCAGCCAAGATCAATCTAGCGGGGCCTACAATGAGCAGTTCTTC. Translating it yields CASSQDQSSGAYNEQFF. The chain carries TRBV4-3 and TRBJ2-1, with TRBD2 matching over 9 bases. The CDR3 has 17 amino acids. Germline-derived CDR1 and CDR2 are LGHNA and YSLEER. Unmatched junction bases numbered 5, after V lost 0 bases and J lost 2 bases.

CDR3 coding DNA: TGTGCCACCAGTGATCGACTAGCGGGACGGTATGAGCAGTTCTTC. It translates to CATSDRLAGRYEQFF. This chain joins TRBV24-1 and TRBJ2-1; 11 bases align to TRBD2. The germline gives CDR1 KGHDR, CDR2 SFDVKD. The length of the CDR3 is 15 residues. After removal of 3 bases from V and 8 bases from J, the junction contained 5 bases not matched to a gene.

The chain joins TRBV12-5 to TRBJ1-2, with D possibly matching TRBD1 (6 bases). CDR1 and CDR2 (germline): LGHNT, FRNRAP. This CDR3 is built from 16 residues. Trimming removed 0 bases from V and 6 bases from J, with 17 bases in between. CDR3 in amino acids: CASGLVLYGRTDGYTF. CDR3 nucleotide sequence: TGTGCTAGTGGTTTGGTGTTATATGGGAGGACAGATGGCTACACCTTC.

The chain has TRBV19 and TRBJ2-3; unclear D gene. The V end lost 11 bases, the J end lost 0 bases, and 12 bases lay between the germline ends. There are 13 residues in the CDR3. Germline-derived CDR1 and CDR2 are LNHDA and SQIVND (reference sequence). CDR3 sequence: CAASTVSTDTQYF. Here the CDR3 DNA reads TGTGCCGCCTCCACAGTTAGCACAGATACGCAGTATTTT.

The chain carries TRBV12-3 or TRBV12-4 and TRBJ1-3; D unresolved. This CDR3 has 13 residues. Trimming removed 6 bases from V and 0 bases from J, with 6 bases in between. The DNA of the CDR3 is TGTGCCAGCAGGACGGGCTCTGGAAACACCATATATTTT. It encodes CASRTGSGNTIYF.

The rearrangement uses TRBV5-1 and TRBJ2-1, with 8 bases fitting TRBD1. Germline lookup yields CDR1 SGHRS and CDR2 YFSETQ. This CDR3 region has 13 residues. Germline trimming cut 4 bases from V and 8 bases from J; bases unmatched to any gene: 5. The CDR3 reads CASSLTGAYEQFF. CDR3 nucleotides: TGCGCCAGCAGCCTGACAGGGGCTTATGAGCAGTTCTTC.

The V gene is TRBV7-9, the J gene TRBJ1-6, with 8 bases identical to TRBD1. Unmatched junction bases numbered 12, after V lost 6 bases and J lost 14 bases. The germline CDR1 and CDR2 sequences are SEHNR and FQNEAQ (reference sequence). The CDR3 covers 14 residues. The CDR3 spells CASSLQGAGVSLHF. CDR3 coding DNA: TGTGCCAGCAGTTTGCAGGGGGCTGGAGTGTCCCTCCACTTT.

The chain links TRBV11-2 to TRBJ2-2, with D hard to call. This CDR3 region has 14 residues. From germline, CDR1 is SGHAT and CDR2 FQNNGV. Trimming stripped 1 base from V and 6 bases from J, with 9 bases between. The chain's CDR3 is CASSLATLSGELFF. CDR3 sequence (DNA): TGTGCCAGCAGCTTAGCCACTCTCTCCGGGGAGCTGTTTTTT.

The J gene is TRBJ1-2, the V gene TRBV6-5; 10 nucleotides agree with TRBD1. CDR1 is MNHEY and CDR2 is SVGAGI in the germline V gene. The CDR3 length is 15 residues. After removal of 4 bases from V and 6 bases from J, the junction contained 8 bases not matched to a gene. This CDR3 is CASSFRQGALNGYTF. The CDR3, as DNA: TGTGCCAGCAGTTTTCGACAGGGGGCTTTGAATGGCTACACCTTC.

CDR3 sequence: CASSLSSGRQETQYF. CDR3 nucleotides: TGCGCCAGCAGCTTATCATCTGGACGGCAAGAGACCCAGTACTTC. The gene calls are TRBV5-1 and TRBJ2-5, with D unclear. V lost 2 bases and J 2 bases, leaving 13 bases between the germline ends. Germline values: CDR1 SGHRS, CDR2 YFSETQ. The CDR3 sequence is 15 residues long.

V usage is TRBV6-6 and J usage is TRBJ1-5; weak D call: TRBD1 (5 bases). The germline V gene has CDR1 MNHNY and CDR2 SVGAGI (reference sequence). The CDR3 contains 13 residues. V gave up 6 bases and J gave up 4 bases, with 10 bases separating them. The CDR3 here is CASSRDRNQPQHF. DNA for the CDR3: TGTGCCAGCAGCCGAGACAGAAATCAGCCCCAGCATTTT.

The rearrangement links TRBV28 to TRBJ1-5; TRBD1 aligns across 8 bases. The germline gives CDR1 MDHEN, CDR2 SYDVKM. The CDR3 has 15 residues. V lost 5 bases, J lost 2 bases, and 5 bases stayed unmatched. CDR3 region: CASSPGGAGNQPQHF. CDR3 in DNA: TGTGCCAGCAGTCCAGGGGGCGCGGGCAATCAGCCCCAGCATTTT.

This clone was recorded once. This CDR3 reads CASSLGQGPDTQYF. CDR3 nucleotide sequence: TGTGCCAGCAGCTTAGGACAGGGCCCAGATACGCAGTATTTT. The rearrangement joins TRBV7-2 to TRBJ2-3; 7 bases map to TRBD1. From germline, CDR1 is SGHTA and CDR2 FQGNSA. The V segment lost 1 base and the J segment 4 bases; nucleotides outside the gene matches: 2. This CDR3 is 14 amino acids long.

The rearrangement joins TRBV19 to TRBJ1-5; D not resolved. CDR3 size: 16 residues. Looked up from germline, CDR1 is LNHDA and CDR2 is SQIVND (reference sequence). The germline V and J ends were trimmed by 6 bases and 0 bases, with 15 bases remaining between them. CDR3 sequence: CASSPGPFYSNQPQHF. Written as DNA, the CDR3 is TGTGCCAGTAGCCCGGGTCCTTTCTATAGCAATCAGCCCCAGCATTTT. The variable domain in full, with the rest retrieved from reference TRBV19 and TRBJ1-5, is DGGITQSPKYLFRKEGQNVTLSCEQNLNHDAMYWYRQDPGQGLRLIYYSQIVNDFQKGDIAEGYSVSREKKESFPLTVTSAQKNPTAFYLCASSPGPFYSNQPQHFGDGTRLSIL.

In DNA, the CDR3 is TGTGCCACCAGCAGAGATGGTCTAGCGGGAAACACAGATACGCAGTATTTT. It is translated as CATSRDGLAGNTDTQYF. The V and J genes are TRBV15 and TRBJ2-3, with 9 bases aligning to TRBD2. With 0 bases clipped from V and 2 bases from J, the junction kept 6 bases outside the gene matches. In germline, CDR1 is LNHNV, CDR2 YYDKDF (reference sequence). This CDR3 has 17 amino acids.

The rearrangement uses TRBV5-1 and TRBJ2-2; 7 bases agree with TRBD1. Germline CDR1 and CDR2: SGHRS and YFSETQ. The CDR3 length is 15 residues. Losses at the gene ends were 2 bases for V and 3 bases for J; bases not matched to a gene: 4. The CDR3 reads CASSLTGTDTGELFF. In DNA form, the CDR3 reads TGCGCCAGCAGCTTAACCGGGACAGACACCGGGGAGCTGTTTTTT.